This T cell receptor (beta chain) appears in the sequencing data of a study of T cells after yellow fever vaccination. TCRdb re-derived calls from the 5' RACE reads in MiXCR, one entry per CDR3 protein. The sample shows a few hundred thousand distinct CDR3 sequences, 5.2% of them seen only once. The origin of this receptor is a man aged 18 to 29 who received the YFV17D yellow fever vaccine. The sequences come from CD4+ T cells sorted from PBMCs, collected on the day of the yellow fever booster vaccination.

The CDR3 sequence: CASARVAGGIYGYTF. The DNA of the CDR3 is TGTGCTAGTGCCCGGGTTGCAGGGGGGATCTATGGCTACACCTTC. This chain uses TRBV12-5 with TRBJ1-2; 7 positions agree with TRBD1. Germline trimming cut 7 bases from V and 4 bases from J; bases unmatched to any gene: 12. The CDR3 runs to 15 residues. In germline, CDR1 is LGHNT, CDR2 FRNRAP.